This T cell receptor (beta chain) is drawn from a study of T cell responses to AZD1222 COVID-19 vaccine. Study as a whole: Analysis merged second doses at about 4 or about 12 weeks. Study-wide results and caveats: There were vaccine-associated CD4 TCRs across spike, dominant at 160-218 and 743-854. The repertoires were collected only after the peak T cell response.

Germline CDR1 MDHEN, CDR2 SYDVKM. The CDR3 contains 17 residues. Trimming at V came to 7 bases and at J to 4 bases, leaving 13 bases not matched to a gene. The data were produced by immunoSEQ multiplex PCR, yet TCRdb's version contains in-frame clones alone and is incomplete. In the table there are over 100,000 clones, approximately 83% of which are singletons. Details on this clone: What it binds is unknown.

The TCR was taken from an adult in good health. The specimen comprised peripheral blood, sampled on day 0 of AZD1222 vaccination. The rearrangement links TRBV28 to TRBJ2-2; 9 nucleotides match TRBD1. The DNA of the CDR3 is TGTGCCAGCATCCCAAGAACCGGGACAGGGAGCACCGGGGAGCTGTTTTTT. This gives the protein CASIPRTGTGSTGELFF.